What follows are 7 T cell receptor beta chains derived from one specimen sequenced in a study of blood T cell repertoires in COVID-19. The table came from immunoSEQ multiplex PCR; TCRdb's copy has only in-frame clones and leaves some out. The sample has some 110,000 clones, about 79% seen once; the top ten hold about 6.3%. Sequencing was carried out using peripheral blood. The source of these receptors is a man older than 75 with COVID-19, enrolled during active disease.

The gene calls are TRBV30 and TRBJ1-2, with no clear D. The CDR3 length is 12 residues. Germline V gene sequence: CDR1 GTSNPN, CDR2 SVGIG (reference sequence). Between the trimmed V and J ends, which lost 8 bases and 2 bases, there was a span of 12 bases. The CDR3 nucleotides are TGTGCCGGATTTGACGGGAACTATGGCTACACCTTC. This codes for CAGFDGNYGYTF.

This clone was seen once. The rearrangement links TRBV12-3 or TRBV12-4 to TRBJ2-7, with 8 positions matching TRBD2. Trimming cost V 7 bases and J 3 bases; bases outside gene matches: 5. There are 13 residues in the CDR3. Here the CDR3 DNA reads TGTGCCAGCACGGGGGGGCGGGACTACGAGCAGTACTTC. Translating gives CASTGGRDYEQYF.

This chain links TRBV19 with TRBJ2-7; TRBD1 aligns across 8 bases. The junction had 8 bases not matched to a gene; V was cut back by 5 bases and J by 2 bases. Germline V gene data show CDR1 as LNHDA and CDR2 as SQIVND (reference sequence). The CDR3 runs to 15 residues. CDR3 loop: CASSPPDRAPYEQYF. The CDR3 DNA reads TGTGCCAGTAGTCCCCCGGACAGGGCTCCCTACGAGCAGTACTTC.

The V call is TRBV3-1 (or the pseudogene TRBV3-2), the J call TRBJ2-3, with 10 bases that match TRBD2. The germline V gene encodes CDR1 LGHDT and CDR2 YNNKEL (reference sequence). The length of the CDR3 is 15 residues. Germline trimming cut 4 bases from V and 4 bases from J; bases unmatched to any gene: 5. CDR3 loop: CASSLRAGGADTQYF. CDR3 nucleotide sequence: TGTGCCAGCAGCCTCCGAGCGGGAGGGGCAGATACGCAGTATTTT.

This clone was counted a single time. CDR3 sequence (DNA): TGTGCCAGCAGTTTAAAGGCCCGGGGGAGGGTGGAGACCCAGTACTTC. This encodes CASSLKARGRVETQYF. The rearrangement joins TRBV27 to TRBJ2-5; 7 bases map to TRBD2. There are 16 residues in the CDR3. Germline-derived CDR1 and CDR2 are MNHEY and SMNVEV (reference sequence). The junction had 11 bases not matched to a gene; V was cut back by 2 bases and J by 5 bases.

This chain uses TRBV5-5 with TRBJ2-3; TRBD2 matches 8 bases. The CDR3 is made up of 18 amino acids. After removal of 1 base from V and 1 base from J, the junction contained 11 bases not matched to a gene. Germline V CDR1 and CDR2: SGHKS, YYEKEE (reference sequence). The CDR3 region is CASSLWPAGAGGTDTQYF. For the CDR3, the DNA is TGTGCCAGCAGCTTGTGGCCAGCGGGAGCGGGGGGCACAGATACGCAGTATTTT.

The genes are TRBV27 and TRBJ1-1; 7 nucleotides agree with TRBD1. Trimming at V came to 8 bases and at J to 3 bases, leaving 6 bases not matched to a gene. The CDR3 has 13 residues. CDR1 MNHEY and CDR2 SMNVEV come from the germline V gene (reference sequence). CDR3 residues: CASAGQTDTEAFF. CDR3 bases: TGTGCCAGCGCGGGACAGACGGACACTGAAGCTTTCTTT.